These T cell receptor beta chains were read from a single sample in a study of blood T cell repertoires in COVID-19. The table came from immunoSEQ multiplex PCR; TCRdb's copy has only in-frame clones and leaves some out. Of about 59,000 clones listed, roughly four fifths are singletons. Source material: peripheral blood. The receptors derive from a human donor in a cohort sampled during active COVID-19. Both conserved end residues are part of each CDR3. Fields, in order: V gene, CDR3 length, D gene, clone size, J gene, CDR3 protein, CDR3 DNA. The D gene is left open where the match is weak. A row's size may be missing; if present it is once, few, many or a size class.

V: TRBV7-9; length: 14; D: TRBD2; size: NA; J: TRBJ2-1; CDR3: CASSLGLAGNEQFF; DNA: TGTGCCAGCAGCCTGGGACTAGCGGGGAATGAGCAGTTCTTC
V: TRBV5-1; length: 15; D: TRBD1; size: NA; J: TRBJ2-1; CDR3: CASSKGQGAVSEQFF; DNA: TGCGCCAGCAGCAAGGGACAGGGGGCCGTAAGTGAGCAGTTCTTC
V: TRBV7-2; length: 16; D: TRBD1; size: once; J: TRBJ2-2; CDR3: CASSFPTGGSTGELFF; DNA: TGTGCCAGCAGTTTCCCAACAGGGGGAAGCACCGGGGAGCTGTTTTTT
V: TRBV27; length: 16; D: NA; size: NA; J: TRBJ2-7; CDR3: CASSFTGLQGAYEQYF; DNA: TGTGCCAGCAGTTTTACAGGGTTGCAGGGTGCGTACGAGCAGTACTTC
V: TRBV2; length: 14; D: NA; size: NA; J: TRBJ2-2; CDR3: CASSEVGRTGELFF; DNA: TGTGCCAGCAGTGAAGTTGGGAGGACCGGGGAGCTGTTTTTT
V: TRBV6-6; length: 14; D: NA; size: once; J: TRBJ1-2; CDR3: CASSYLTVNYGYTF; DNA: TGTGCCAGCAGTTATCTAACAGTCAACTATGGCTACACCTTC
V: TRBV27; length: 16; D: TRBD1; size: NA; J: TRBJ2-3; CDR3: CASSLIEQGATDTQYF; DNA: TGTGCCAGCAGTTTAATTGAACAGGGGGCAACAGATACGCAGTATTTT
V: TRBV7-2; length: 15; D: TRBD1; size: NA; J: TRBJ1-6; CDR3: CASSLNRGGNSPLHF; DNA: TGTGCCAGCAGCTTGAACAGGGGCGGCAATTCACCCCTCCACTTT
V: TRBV19; length: 15; D: NA; size: NA; J: TRBJ2-5; CDR3: CASTPTTVSQETQYF; DNA: TGTGCCAGTACCCCTACGACAGTTTCACAAGAGACCCAGTACTTC
V: TRBV13; length: 17; D: TRBD2; size: NA; J: TRBJ2-1; CDR3: CASSLGGGRAPYNEQFF; DNA: TGTGCCAGCAGCTTAGGTGGCGGGAGGGCCCCATACAATGAGCAGTTCTTC
V: TRBV6-2/TRBV6-3; length: 12; D: NA; size: NA; J: TRBJ2-1; CDR3: CASSWGVDEQFF; DNA: TGTGCCAGCAGTTGGGGCGTCGATGAGCAGTTCTTC
V: TRBV20-1; length: 15; D: TRBD1; size: NA; J: TRBJ2-5; CDR3: CSASRGTGGGETQYF; DNA: TGCAGTGCTAGTCGGGGGACAGGGGGCGGAGAGACCCAGTACTTC
V: TRBV7-9; length: 14; D: TRBD2; size: NA; J: TRBJ2-7; CDR3: CASRRLAGGYEQYF; DNA: TGTGCCAGCAGAAGACTAGCGGGAGGCTACGAGCAGTACTTC
V: TRBV12-3/TRBV12-4; length: 13; D: NA; size: NA; J: TRBJ2-3; CDR3: CASSRGHTDTQYF; DNA: TGTGCCAGCAGTCGTGGACACACAGATACGCAGTATTTT
V: TRBV18; length: 14; D: NA; size: NA; J: TRBJ2-3; CDR3: CASSPRLDGDTQYF; DNA: TGTGCCAGCTCACCGCGACTAGACGGCGATACGCAGTATTTT
V: TRBV7-2; length: 16; D: TRBD1; size: NA; J: TRBJ2-7; CDR3: CASSLTRGLTNYEQYF; DNA: TGTGCCAGCAGCTTAACCAGGGGGCTTACCAATTACGAGCAGTACTTC
V: TRBV11-2; length: 18; D: NA; size: NA; J: TRBJ2-7; CDR3: CASSPRWQGGVLTYEQYF; DNA: TGTGCCAGCAGCCCAAGGTGGCAGGGTGGGGTCTTAACCTACGAGCAGTACTTC
V: TRBV2; length: 14; D: TRBD1; size: NA; J: TRBJ2-2; CDR3: CASAPGGVTGELFF; DNA: TGTGCCAGCGCCCCAGGGGGAGTCACCGGGGAGCTGTTTTTT
V: TRBV9; length: 18; D: TRBD2; size: NA; J: TRBJ2-3; CDR3: CASSVARPSGLGTDTQYF; DNA: TGTGCCAGCAGCGTAGCTAGGCCTAGCGGGTTAGGAACAGATACGCAGTATTTT
V: TRBV28; length: 17; D: NA; size: NA; J: TRBJ1-5; CDR3: CASSPPPRVRSNQPQHF; DNA: TGTGCCAGCAGTCCGCCCCCCAGGGTTAGAAGCAATCAGCCCCAGCATTTT
V: TRBV28; length: 11; D: NA; size: NA; J: TRBJ1-1; CDR3: CASSPRTEAFF; DNA: TGTGCCAGCAGTCCTCGGACTGAAGCTTTCTTT
V: TRBV18; length: 13; D: NA; size: NA; J: TRBJ2-1; CDR3: CASSPYGNNEQFF; DNA: TGTGCCAGCTCACCGTACGGGAACAATGAGCAGTTCTTC
V: TRBV4-3; length: 20; D: NA; size: few; J: TRBJ2-3; CDR3: CASSQELMRDTRLRADTQYF; DNA: TGCGCCAGCAGCCAAGAACTTATGAGGGACACCCGATTGAGGGCAGATACGCAGTATTTT
V: TRBV19; length: 12; D: NA; size: NA; J: TRBJ1-1; CDR3: CASSYLNTEAFF; DNA: TGTGCCAGTAGTTATCTGAACACTGAAGCTTTCTTT
V: TRBV30; length: 15; D: NA; size: once; J: TRBJ1-3; CDR3: CAWRAPSSSRNTIYF; DNA: TGTGCCTGGAGGGCACCTAGTTCCTCCAGAAACACCATATATTTT
V: TRBV4-3; length: 16; D: NA; size: once; J: TRBJ1-2; CDR3: CASSQETGNTNYGYTF; DNA: TGCGCCAGCAGCCAAGAAACAGGGAACACTAACTATGGCTACACCTTC
V: TRBV14; length: 16; D: TRBD2; size: many; J: TRBJ2-1; CDR3: CASSQGILAGVNEQFF; DNA: TGTGCCAGCAGCCAAGGAATCCTAGCGGGAGTCAATGAGCAGTTCTTC
V: TRBV5-6; length: 15; D: TRBD1; size: NA; J: TRBJ1-2; CDR3: CASSLRTGTNYGYTF; DNA: TGTGCCAGCAGCTTGAGGACAGGGACCAACTATGGCTACACCTTC
V: TRBV14; length: 16; D: NA; size: NA; J: TRBJ2-7; CDR3: CASSQLGAGVAYEQYF; DNA: TGTGCCAGCAGCCAATTGGGGGCAGGGGTAGCCTACGAGCAGTACTTC
V: TRBV4-3; length: 17; D: NA; size: once; J: TRBJ2-5; CDR3: CASSQGGLRPLQETQYF; DNA: TGCGCCAGCAGCCAAGGAGGTTTACGCCCCTTACAAGAGACCCAGTACTTC
V: TRBV29-1; length: 13; D: TRBD1; size: NA; J: TRBJ1-2; CDR3: CSVEKGGNYGYTF; DNA: TGCAGCGTTGAAAAAGGGGGCAACTATGGCTACACCTTC
V: TRBV5-5; length: 14; D: NA; size: NA; J: TRBJ1-5; CDR3: CASSFVGIGQPQHF; DNA: TGTGCCAGCAGCTTCGTCGGTATCGGTCAGCCCCAGCATTTT
V: TRBV11-3; length: 16; D: TRBD2; size: NA; J: TRBJ2-2; CDR3: CASSLRLAGNTGELFF; DNA: TGTGCCAGCAGCTTACGGCTAGCGGGAAACACCGGGGAGCTGTTTTTT